Listed here are 7 T cell receptor beta chains from one sample, sequenced in a study of PD-1 blockade in classical Hodgkin lymphoma. Some clones are missing from TCRdb's copy, which holds only in-frame ones; the method was immunoSEQ multiplex PCR. This sample has around 27,000 clones, with about 89% found just once. Time point in this sample: newly diagnosed, previously untreated cHL patient sample. Purification of CD4+ T cells from thawed PBMCs was performed via magnetic negative selection. Sequencing was done on a sample of CD4+ T cells from blood. The receptor source for this set is a human donor with classical Hodgkin lymphoma.

The V call is TRBV28, the J call TRBJ2-7, with D perhaps TRBD2 (6 bases). CDR1 is MDHEN, CDR2 SYDVKM, per germline. The CDR3 runs to 12 residues. Trimming took off 7 bases at V and 2 bases at J, with 9 bases between the two ends. CDR3 nucleotide sequence: TGTGCCAGCATGGCGGGGACCTACGAGCAGTACTTC. Protein sequence: CASMAGTYEQYF. Complete variable domain (other parts from reference TRBV28 and TRBJ2-7): DVKVTQSSRYLVKRTGEKVFLECVQDMDHENMFWYRQDPGLGLRLIYFSYDVKMKEKGDIPEGYSVSREKKERFSLILESASTNQTSMYLCASMAGTYEQYFGPGTRLTVT.

The rearrangement joins TRBV7-2 to TRBJ2-7, with 8 nucleotides matching TRBD1. The CDR3 runs 14 residues. The V and J ends lost 5 bases and 2 bases, in that order; junction bases with no gene match: 5. CDR1 and CDR2 from the germline V gene are SGHTA and FQGNSA. The chain's CDR3 is CASSLGQGTYEQYF. CDR3 DNA: TGTGCCAGCAGCCTCGGACAGGGAACCTACGAGCAGTACTTC.

The J gene is TRBJ1-5, the V gene TRBV19; possibly TRBD1 for D (6 bases). The V and J ends lost 7 bases and 4 bases respectively, with 17 bases between them. Germline CDR1 reads LNHDA; CDR2 reads SQIVND (reference sequence). This CDR3 contains 15 residues. The CDR3 loop reads CASTGTGYRNQPQHF. In DNA form, the CDR3 reads TGTGCCAGTACAGGAACAGGGTATAGGAATCAGCCCCAGCATTTT.

V is TRBV28 and J is TRBJ2-7; 10 nucleotides match TRBD1. V lost 4 bases and J lost 4; bases outside the gene matches: 19. The CDR3 has 19 residues. Germline V CDR1 and CDR2: MDHEN, SYDVKM. The CDR3: CASSSVPGQGNGSLYEQYF. The CDR3, as DNA: TGTGCCAGCAGTTCCGTCCCGGGACAGGGGAACGGGAGTCTTTACGAGCAGTACTTC.

This chain links TRBV7-2 with TRBJ2-7; 8 bases map to TRBD2. This CDR3 region has 15 residues. V lost 1 base, J lost 0 bases, and 2 bases stayed unmatched. Germline CDR1 and CDR2: SGHTA and FQGNSA. CDR3 sequence (DNA): TGTGCCAGCAGCTTAGGACTAGCGCCCTCCTACGAGCAGTACTTC. It yields the protein CASSLGLAPSYEQYF.

The V gene is TRBV19, the J gene TRBJ1-3, with unresolved D. V lost 5 bases to trimming and J lost 8 bases, with 10 bases between them. Germline V lookup: CDR1 LNHDA, CDR2 SQIVND (reference sequence). The CDR3 runs to 12 residues. CDR3 DNA: TGTGCCAGTAGTCCTAGTACGGACACCATATATTTT. Translating it yields CASSPSTDTIYF.

The CDR3 reads CAWSGRLEQYF. CDR3 nucleotides: TGTGCCTGGAGTGGTCGGCTTGAGCAGTACTTC. V and J are TRBV30 and TRBJ2-7; D is uncertain. The CDR3 has 11 amino acids. Germline loops: CDR1 GTSNPN, CDR2 SVGIG (reference sequence). Deletions cut 1 base from V and 7 bases from J, with 8 bases between. The full variable domain, its missing parts supplied by reference TRBV30 and TRBJ2-7, is SQTIHQWPATLVQPVGSPLSLECTVEGTSNPNLYWYRQAAGRGLQLLFYSVGIGQISSEVPQNLSASRPQDRQFILSSKKLLLSDSGFYLCAWSGRLEQYFGPGTRLTVT.